This T cell receptor beta chain was recovered during a study of blood T cell repertoires in COVID-19. Whole-study context: The analysed material was cDNA or gDNA that came from T cells, B-cell-depleted T cells, or PBMCs.

In the source study's methods: Estimated nucleated cell counts came from reference gene primer amplification. Data came from immunoSEQ multiplex PCR; TCRdb stores just in-frame clones and leaves some out. V, J and clone size derive from that table, while D and trimming were established from the DNA sequence. Of about 67,000 clones listed, roughly nine tenths are singletons. This clone came up once. Sample: peripheral blood. The sequence came from a woman older than 75 with acute or convalescent COVID-19.

As DNA, the CDR3 is TGTGCCAGCAGCTCTTGGGACAGTGGAAACACCATATATTTT. This codes for CASSSWDSGNTIYF. V and J are TRBV7-8 and TRBJ1-3, with TRBD1 matching over 7 bases. The V gene's germline CDR1 is SGHVS and CDR2 FQNEAQ. J lost 3 bases, V lost 4 bases, and 3 bases had no gene match. This CDR3 is built from 14 residues.